This paragraph covers one T cell receptor (beta chain) sequence. The sample belongs to a study of T cell responses to AZD1222 COVID-19 vaccine. Data came from immunoSEQ multiplex PCR; TCRdb stores just in-frame clones and leaves some out. The sample consists of around 110,000 clones, 87% of them appearing once. The V and J ends lost 6 bases and 7 bases respectively, with 18 bases between them. Germline V gives CDR1 SNHLY, CDR2 FYNNEI. This CDR3 has 15 residues. The input for sequencing was peripheral blood, taken on day 0 of AZD1222 vaccination. The chain joins TRBV2 to TRBJ1-4; the D gene is possibly TRBD1 (5 bases). The TCR sequence derives from an adult in good health. The CDR3 here is CASSHNGGDSEKLFF. CDR3 in DNA: TGTGCCAGCAGCCACAATGGAGGGGATAGTGAAAAACTGTTTTTT.